This TCR beta chain derives from a study of OX40 agonist ivuxolimab in advanced cancers. This clone was found once. The protocol was immunoSEQ multiplex PCR, while the TCRdb copy is restricted to in-frame clones and leaves out a portion. The sample lists 50,000 to 55,000 clones, nearly 90% occurring once. The germline V gene has CDR1 SQVTM and CDR2 ANQGSEA. V was pared by 6 bases and J by 1 base, with 13 bases of the junction left unmatched. The CDR3 loop spans 16 amino acids. This receptor was identified in an adult with an advanced solid tumor such as melanoma, head and neck, liver or kidney cancer. This specimen was CD4+ or CD8+ T cells sorted from blood, taken in a trial of the OX40 agonist ivuxolimab. The J gene is TRBJ2-7, the V gene TRBV29-1; 9 bases agree with TRBD2. CDR3 in DNA: TGCAGCGTCAGCGGCGGGAGGGCGGGACCGTCCTACGAGCAGTACTTC. Protein: CSVSGGRAGPSYEQYF.